These 26 T cell receptor beta chains were sequenced from one sample in a study of metastatic and nonmetastatic thyroid tumors. TCRdb re-called the PCR reads through MiXCR. The sample holds roughly 30,000 clones, 25% to 35% seen once. Until they underwent thyroid surgery, no patient had received any treatment. Sequenced: blood. These receptors all come from a female donor with papillary thyroid cancer or a benign thyroid nodule (not recorded which). Some clones in this sample may be carry-over from other donors' samples.

V usage is TRBV28 and J usage is TRBJ2-5, with 7 bases aligning to TRBD1. This CDR3 contains 14 residues. Per germline, CDR1 MDHEN and CDR2 SYDVKM. The V gene end was trimmed by 3 bases and the J gene end by 4 bases; junction bases not matched to a gene: 5. The DNA for the CDR3 is TGTGCCAGCAGTTTTAGGGGGCTAGGAGAGACCCAGTACTTC. Residues: CASSFRGLGETQYF. The full variable domain, in which reference TRBV28 and TRBJ2-5 provide the parts outside the CDR3, is DVKVTQSSRYLVKRTGEKVFLECVQDMDHENMFWYRQDPGLGLRLIYFSYDVKMKEKGDIPEGYSVSREKKERFSLILESASTNQTSMYLCASSFRGLGETQYFGPGTRLLVL.

This clone was observed a handful of times. The chain is built from TRBV6-2 or TRBV6-3 and TRBJ1-3, with no clear D. There are 14 residues in the CDR3. Germline loops: CDR1 MNHEY, CDR2 SVGEGT. Trimming took off 4 bases at V and 0 bases at J, with 7 bases between the two ends. The CDR3 reads CASSSLSSGNTIYF. Here the CDR3 DNA reads TGTGCCAGCAGTTCTCTTAGCTCTGGAAACACCATATATTTT.

This clone was counted many times. V gene TRBV10-2 combines with J gene TRBJ2-1, with unresolved D. Germline V lookup: CDR1 WSHSY, CDR2 SAAADI. V was cut by 0 bases and J by 8 bases, with 14 bases left in between. The CDR3 is 15 residues long. CDR3 coding DNA: TGCGCCAGCAGTGAGTCGACTGCAACCGGGCATGAGCAGTTCTTC. Translating gives CASSESTATGHEQFF.

V is TRBV24-1 and J is TRBJ1-1; D is ambiguous. Trimming took 6 bases from V and 4 from J, leaving 5 bases between them. This CDR3 has 11 residues. Germline V gives CDR1 KGHDR, CDR2 SFDVKD. The CDR3 nucleotides are TGTGCCACCAGTTGGGGCACTGAAGCTTTCTTT. It yields the protein CATSWGTEAFF.

The chain links TRBV6-5 to TRBJ2-1; 14 nucleotides match TRBD2. Per the germline V gene, CDR1 is MNHEY and CDR2 is SVGAGI. Losses at the gene ends were 4 bases for V and 7 bases for J; bases not matched to a gene: 3. This CDR3 comprises 15 residues. The CDR3 is CASSSGTSGRNEQFF. CDR3 DNA sequence: TGTGCCAGCAGTTCAGGGACTAGCGGGAGAAATGAGCAGTTCTTC.

The chain links TRBV5-1 to TRBJ2-1; 9 nucleotides agree with TRBD2. CDR3 size: 16 residues. CDR1 is SGHRS, CDR2 YFSETQ, per germline. Losses at the gene ends were 4 bases for V and 4 bases for J; bases not matched to a gene: 9. CDR3 amino acids: CASSNRAGLAYNEQFF. Written as DNA, the CDR3 is TGCGCCAGCAGCAACAGAGCGGGACTAGCTTACAATGAGCAGTTCTTC. The variable domain in full, completed from reference TRBV5-1 and TRBJ2-1, reads KAGVTQTPRYLIKTRGQQVTLSCSPISGHRSVSWYQQTPGQGLQFLFEYFSETQRNKGNFPGRFSGRQFSNSRSEMNVSTLELGDSALYLCASSNRAGLAYNEQFFGPGTRLTVL.

J is TRBJ1-6 and V is TRBV20-1, with 12 bases lining up with TRBD1. The CDR3 runs to 14 residues. Germline assignment: CDR1 DFQATT and CDR2 SNEGSKA (reference sequence). Trimming took 6 bases from V and 14 from J; bases not matched to a gene: 11. This CDR3 is CSAYSGTGGSTLHF. The CDR3 coding sequence is TGCAGTGCGTATTCCGGGACAGGGGGCTCGACCCTCCACTTT.

The V call is TRBV11-2, the J call TRBJ1-6; 7 nucleotides line up with TRBD1. Germline V gene sequence: CDR1 SGHAT, CDR2 FQNNGV. The CDR3 totals 17 residues. V lost 2 bases to trimming and J lost 4 bases; unmatched junction nucleotides: 8. The CDR3 region has the DNA TGTGCCAGCAGCTTAATCGGGACAGCGTTTTATAATTCACCCCTCCACTTT. Its protein is CASSLIGTAFYNSPLHF.

This clone has just a few counts. The chain combines TRBV28 with TRBJ2-7, with 8 bases lining up with TRBD1. Unmatched junction bases numbered 7, after V lost 3 bases and J lost 6 bases. Germline V CDR1 and CDR2: MDHEN, SYDVKM. The CDR3 is 14 residues long. The CDR3 reads CASSLSDREGEQYF. CDR3 in DNA: TGTGCCAGCAGTTTGTCGGACAGGGAAGGCGAGCAGTACTTC.

This clone came up many times. A read error may explain this, as a much larger clone is one base away. The chain links TRBV6-2 or TRBV6-3 to TRBJ1-5; TRBD1 is a possible D gene (6 bases). The CDR3 runs to 14 residues. Germline CDR1 reads MNHEY; CDR2 reads SVGEGT. The DNA for the CDR3 is TGTGCCAGCAGCACCGGGACATTAAATCTGCCCCAGCATTTT. It encodes CASSTGTLNLPQHF.

This clone was picked up many times. The J gene is TRBJ1-1, the V gene TRBV4-1; no clear D gene. Germline values: CDR1 MGHRA, CDR2 YSYEKL. The V gene lost 0 bases and the J gene lost 3 bases, with 11 bases spanning the gap. The CDR3 is made up of 15 amino acids. CDR3 DNA sequence: TGCGCCAGCAGCCAAGAAGTAGGATTTTACACTGAAGCTTTCTTT. Translated, it gives CASSQEVGFYTEAFF.

This clone was counted many times. This chain joins TRBV20-1 and TRBJ1-4, with D perhaps matching TRBD1 (6 bases). Germline V gene sequence: CDR1 DFQATT, CDR2 SNEGSKA (reference sequence). The V and J ends lost 0 bases and 8 bases respectively, with 13 bases between them. The CDR3 is 14 amino acids. The CDR3 sequence: CSARDRRGAEKLFF. The CDR3 DNA is TGCAGTGCTAGAGATCGCAGGGGTGCAGAAAAACTGTTTTTT.

This clone turned up a few times. The chain has TRBV29-1 and TRBJ2-1; D may correspond to TRBD1 or TRBD2 (6 bases each). V lost 4 bases to trimming and J lost 0 bases, with 13 bases between them. CDR3 size: 15 residues. Germline CDR1 is SQVTM and CDR2 is ANQGSEA. DNA of the CDR3: TGCAGCGTTGTAGGGGGGCAGGGCTCCTACAATGAGCAGTTCTTC. Its translation: CSVVGGQGSYNEQFF.

In this sample, this clone is medium-sized. The chain has TRBV28 and TRBJ1-2; possible D gene TRBD1, 6 bases. V shed 7 bases and J shed 6 bases, with 18 bases lying between them. CDR3 length equals 14 residues. The germline V gene encodes CDR1 MDHEN and CDR2 SYDVKM. CDR3 in DNA: TGTGCCAGCACCTTAGGGGGGACGTTGGATGGCTACACCTTC. Amino acid sequence: CASTLGGTLDGYTF.

This clone has a count of ten or more. This rearrangement joins TRBV28 to TRBJ1-5; D perhaps matches TRBD1 (5 bases). Per the germline V gene, CDR1 is MDHEN and CDR2 is SYDVKM. The CDR3 loop spans 14 amino acids. The germline V and J ends were trimmed by 10 bases and 2 bases, with 15 bases remaining between them. CDR3 residues: CAINRGDGNQPQHF. The CDR3 DNA is TGTGCCATCAACCGAGGGGATGGCAATCAGCCCCAGCATTTT.

This clone appeared a single time. The J gene is TRBJ1-2, the V gene TRBV5-1; TRBD1 matches 8 bases. Germline lookup yields CDR1 SGHRS and CDR2 YFSETQ. The CDR3 has 15 amino acids. V was clipped by 0 bases and J by 4 bases; unmatched bases: 5. The CDR3 DNA reads TGCGCCAGCAGCTTGGAGGCAGGGGGCGGCTATGGCTACACCTTC. It specifies CASSLEAGGGYGYTF.

This chain uses TRBV7-3 with TRBJ1-2, with 7 bases lining up with TRBD1. Germline CDR1 and CDR2: SGHTA and FQGTGA. This CDR3 comprises 15 residues. Trimming cost V 5 bases and J 5 bases; bases outside gene matches: 11. The CDR3 protein is CASSRDLTGRYGYTF. In DNA form, the CDR3 reads TGTGCCAGCAGCCGGGATCTGACAGGGCGATATGGCTACACCTTC.

Ten or more counts support this clone. The J gene is TRBJ1-1, the V gene TRBV7-6; D gene unclear. The CDR3 length is 13 residues. Trimming took 5 bases from V and 3 from J, leaving 10 bases between them. Per the germline V gene, CDR1 is SGHVS and CDR2 is FNYEAQ. The CDR3, as DNA: TGTGCCAGCAGCACGGTCCTGGACACTGAAGCTTTCTTT. This gives the protein CASSTVLDTEAFF.

This clone showed up just a few times. Relative to the germline gene, one junction end is altered; a read error may explain this. V usage is TRBV27 and J usage is TRBJ2-3; 7 nucleotides agree with TRBD2. The CDR3 has 16 amino acids. CDR1 MNHEY and CDR2 SMNVEV come from the germline V gene (reference sequence). DNA of the CDR3: TGTGCCAGCAGTCGCCTCGGGAGGACCGGAGCAGACACGCAGTATTTT. Protein sequence: CASSRLGRTGADTQYF.

This clone has just a few counts. V gene TRBV6-6 combines with J gene TRBJ2-1; 10 bases map to TRBD2. Germline CDR1 reads MNHNY; CDR2 reads SVGAGI (reference sequence). The V and J ends lost 4 bases and 5 bases, in that order; junction bases with no gene match: 11. The CDR3 runs 17 residues. The CDR3 coding sequence is TGTGCCAGCAGTTTTTTTGGGACTAGCGTTGGAAACAATGAGCAGTTCTTC. Its protein product is CASSFFGTSVGNNEQFF.

There are a few counts of this clone. The chain links TRBV6-2 or TRBV6-3 to TRBJ2-1; no clear D. The germline V gene encodes CDR1 MNHEY and CDR2 SVGEGT. This CDR3 comprises 12 residues. V was clipped by 5 bases and J by 5 bases, with 7 bases between them. In nucleotides, the CDR3 is TGTGCCAGCAGTGACGCGGACAATGAGCAGTTCTTC. It codes for CASSDADNEQFF.

This clone has a handful of counts. The J gene is TRBJ2-5, the V gene TRBV12-5; maybe TRBD2 (6 bases). V dropped 6 bases and J dropped 1 base, with 9 bases sitting between them. The germline V gene encodes CDR1 LGHNT and CDR2 FRNRAP. CDR3 size: 13 residues. CDR3 coding DNA: TGTGCTAGTGGCAGGGACTTCCAAGAGACCCAGTACTTC. This gives the protein CASGRDFQETQYF.

This clone is medium-sized (0.01 to 0.1%). The chain is built from TRBV6-1 and TRBJ2-1; a weak D match, TRBD2 (6 bases). Germline V gene lookup returns CDR1 MNHNS and CDR2 SASEGT. The CDR3 length is 14 residues. With 8 bases removed from V and 5 bases from J, the gap between germline ends came to 16 bases. For the CDR3, the DNA is TGTGCCAGCTCGGACGGAGGGCCTGACAATGAGCAGTTCTTC. This codes for CASSDGGPDNEQFF.

This clone was seen at least ten times. The chain couples TRBV4-3 to TRBJ2-3; 8 bases line up with TRBD2. Germline V gives CDR1 LGHNA, CDR2 YSLEER. V was pared by 0 bases and J by 8 bases, with 7 bases of the junction left unmatched. The CDR3 runs 15 residues. The CDR3 spells CASSQDSGRDPTQYF. The CDR3 nucleotides are TGCGCCAGCAGCCAAGATTCCGGGAGGGACCCTACGCAGTATTTT.

This clone was observed a handful of times. This chain links TRBV15 with TRBJ1-2, with TRBD1 matching over 9 bases. Germline lookup yields CDR1 LNHNV and CDR2 YYDKDF (reference sequence). The V segment lost 5 bases and the J segment 1 base; nucleotides outside the gene matches: 8. CDR3 size: 16 residues. DNA for the CDR3: TGTGCCACCAGCTATACAGGGGGCGAAATTAACTATGGCTACACCTTC. It yields the protein CATSYTGGEINYGYTF.

The rearrangement uses TRBV11-3 and TRBJ2-7; 7 bases fit TRBD2. Germline V gene data show CDR1 as SGHNT and CDR2 as YENEEA. Trimming removed 2 bases from V and 2 bases from J; junction bases left unmatched: 6. This CDR3 spans 15 amino acids. The DNA for the CDR3 is TGTGCCAGCAGCTTACACAGCGGGGCAACCTACGAGCAGTACTTC. The encoded protein is CASSLHSGATYEQYF.